This T cell receptor beta chain was sequenced for a study of blood T cell repertoires in COVID-19. For the study at large: Specimens from acute and convalescent COVID-19 originated in the United States, Italy and Spain. The cDNA or gDNA used as material had been derived from T cells, B-cell-depleted T cells, or PBMCs.

Per the study methods: Estimation of nucleated cell counts was performed using reference gene primer amplification. The assay was immunoSEQ multiplex PCR, and TCRdb's table has in-frame clones only and misses some. V, J and clone size were drawn from that table, and D and trimming were deduced from the DNA. This table has under 100,000 clones, around 87% appearing once. Germline lookup yields CDR1 MNHEY and CDR2 SVGAGI. V was cut by 0 bases and J by 2 bases, with 11 bases left in between. This CDR3 comprises 15 residues. The chain joins TRBV6-5 to TRBJ2-7; tentative D call: TRBD2 (6 bases). The sequenced material came from peripheral blood. The clonotype comes from a human donor in a cohort sampled during active COVID-19. CDR3 sequence reads: CASSYSSGVTYEQYF. The CDR3 nucleotides read TGTGCCAGCAGTTACTCGTCGGGAGTAACCTACGAGCAGTACTTC.